A selection of T cell receptor beta chains follows, all from one sample in a study of T-cell reconstitution after alpha-beta-depleted transplantation in children. TCRdb reanalysed the PCR reads using MiXCR and keeps one entry per CDR3 protein. The sample has around 700,000 distinct CDR3 sequences, around 13% seen once. The sequences come from PBMCs, collected before TCRalphabeta/CD19-depleted stem cell transplant. Every receptor here comes from a girl aged 2 to 10 with congenital amegakaryocytic thrombocytopenia, due to receive a stem cell transplant. Both conserved end residues are part of each CDR3.

j_gene: TRBJ1-1; v_gene: TRBV15; CDR3aa: CATSASGTGIAEAFF
j_gene: TRBJ2-5; v_gene: TRBV5-1; CDR3aa: CASSLWGRQSIGDQETQYF
j_gene: TRBJ2-1; v_gene: TRBV20-1; CDR3aa: CSASTSGRLNEQFF
j_gene: TRBJ2-1; v_gene: TRBV27; CDR3aa: CASSPIGLAGGYNEQFF
j_gene: TRBJ2-2; v_gene: TRBV29-1; CDR3aa: CSVGVVREGLVTPGAGELFF
j_gene: TRBJ2-5; v_gene: TRBV7-8; CDR3aa: CASSLQQVQETQYF
j_gene: TRBJ1-1; v_gene: TRBV6-2/TRBV6-3; CDR3aa: CASSYATGTEETEAFF
j_gene: TRBJ2-5; v_gene: TRBV21-1; CDR3aa: CASSLELLAGIQETQYF
j_gene: TRBJ2-7; v_gene: TRBV9; CDR3aa: CASSPRGRGTYEQYF
j_gene: TRBJ1-5; v_gene: TRBV20-1; CDR3aa: CSAGTGVPSQPQHF
j_gene: TRBJ2-7; v_gene: TRBV20-1; CDR3aa: CSASILAGGYEQYF
j_gene: TRBJ1-1; v_gene: TRBV5-1; CDR3aa: CASSLTQGFEAFF
j_gene: TRBJ2-6; v_gene: TRBV6-2/TRBV6-3; CDR3aa: CASIRAPVSGANVLTF
j_gene: TRBJ2-2; v_gene: TRBV18; CDR3aa: CASAQGSVFTGELFF
j_gene: TRBJ2-2; v_gene: TRBV5-1; CDR3aa: CASSFKIAANTGELFF
j_gene: TRBJ2-7; v_gene: TRBV3-1; CDR3aa: CASSQGPGLAGVRAYEQYF
j_gene: TRBJ1-3; v_gene: TRBV20-1; CDR3aa: CSPPGDNSGNTIYF
j_gene: TRBJ1-5; v_gene: TRBV20-1; CDR3aa: CSARDPAGFGLQHF
j_gene: TRBJ2-7; v_gene: TRBV5-1; CDR3aa: CASSLSLAGTYEQYF
j_gene: TRBJ2-5; v_gene: TRBV4-2; CDR3aa: CASSQGITQETQYF
j_gene: TRBJ2-5; v_gene: TRBV12-3/TRBV12-4; CDR3aa: CASSALRDPLF
j_gene: TRBJ1-1; v_gene: TRBV5-1; CDR3aa: CASSFRPTGNTEAFF
j_gene: TRBJ1-1; v_gene: TRBV12-3/TRBV12-4; CDR3aa: CASSLAMNTEAFF
j_gene: TRBJ2-1; v_gene: TRBV20-1; CDR3aa: CSARDGSGEFF
j_gene: TRBJ2-1; v_gene: TRBV5-1; CDR3aa: CASSVMAGSSYNEQFF
j_gene: TRBJ2-5; v_gene: TRBV5-1; CDR3aa: CASSGRDRVTETQYF
j_gene: TRBJ2-3; v_gene: TRBV7-9; CDR3aa: CASSGGRADTQYF
j_gene: TRBJ2-1; v_gene: TRBV20-1; CDR3aa: CSARVTGGHEQFF
j_gene: TRBJ2-6; v_gene: TRBV3-1; CDR3aa: CASCLVASQHFGANVLTF
j_gene: TRBJ2-1; v_gene: TRBV6-1; CDR3aa: CASSLTSGRANEQFF
j_gene: TRBJ2-2; v_gene: TRBV7-8; CDR3aa: CASSPPGLVNTGELFF
j_gene: TRBJ2-7; v_gene: TRBV20-1; CDR3aa: CSARSSWEQYF
j_gene: TRBJ2-5; v_gene: TRBV24-1; CDR3aa: CATSEWSAGQETQYF
j_gene: TRBJ2-1; v_gene: TRBV29-1; CDR3aa: CSVLPMAGGTGEQFF
j_gene: TRBJ2-1; v_gene: TRBV7-2; CDR3aa: CASSLEPLSNNNEQFF
j_gene: TRBJ2-5; v_gene: TRBV20-1; CDR3aa: CSARRGLGGTQYF
j_gene: TRBJ1-1; v_gene: TRBV5-1; CDR3aa: CASSLDRAVLAEAFF
j_gene: TRBJ2-1; v_gene: TRBV10-2; CDR3aa: CASSSSSLAGGLSSYNEQFF
j_gene: TRBJ2-7; v_gene: TRBV29-1; CDR3aa: CSVAGGVLSEQYF
j_gene: TRBJ1-1; v_gene: TRBV5-1; CDR3aa: CASSWRWGVLKAFF
j_gene: TRBJ2-1; v_gene: TRBV28; CDR3aa: CASSLVPVHEQFF
j_gene: TRBJ2-1; v_gene: TRBV20-1; CDR3aa: CSAKAGLFYNEQFF
j_gene: TRBJ2-2; v_gene: TRBV4-1; CDR3aa: CASSHIGPLPGTGELFF
j_gene: TRBJ2-1; v_gene: TRBV29-1; CDR3aa: CSVEDPTRGAKQFF
j_gene: TRBJ1-1; v_gene: TRBV5-1; CDR3aa: CASSLRSPGDTEAFF
j_gene: TRBJ2-1; v_gene: TRBV20-1; CDR3aa: CCARDGGGLRAYNEQFF
j_gene: TRBJ2-1; v_gene: TRBV20-1; CDR3aa: CRDPGLAEPFLNEQFF
j_gene: TRBJ2-7; v_gene: TRBV20-1; CDR3aa: CSGNPTSGAYEQYF
j_gene: TRBJ2-2; v_gene: TRBV19; CDR3aa: CASRLGLAGGPGTGELFF
j_gene: TRBJ1-2; v_gene: TRBV5-5; CDR3aa: CASSLEGQSYGYTF